These 12 T cell receptor beta chains were sequenced from one sample in a study of molecular identifiers for immune sequencing clone quantification. TCRdb redid the calling of the PCR reads with MiXCR, one entry per CDR3 protein. The repertoire holds under 650,000 distinct CDR3 sequences, with 15% to 20% as singletons. Sample: naive CD8+ T cells from blood, with Jurkat cell RNA spiked in. Described subset: FACS-sorted CD8+CD4-CCR7+CD45RA+ naive T cells. The receptors shown here come from a human donor in good health. Some libraries in this study had Jurkat cell RNA spiked in.

This clonotype was seen many times. At one end the junction does not follow the germline gene, possibly because of a read error. The J gene is TRBJ2-5, the V gene TRBV7-9; D gene ambiguous. The CDR3 consists of 15 residues. In germline, CDR1 is SEHNR, CDR2 FQNEAQ (reference sequence). Here the CDR3 reads CASSLALGYQETQYF. The DNA for the CDR3 is TGTGCCAGCAGTTTAGCACTCGGGTACCAAGAGACCCAGTACTTC.

Worth noting for this clonotype: No conserved phenylalanine or tryptophan ends this CDR3, so it is likely a read error. The chain links TRBV29-1 to TRBJ1-1, with a tentative D call TRBD1 (5 bases). The germline V gene encodes CDR1 SQVTM and CDR2 ANQGSEA. The CDR3 has 13 residues. Between the trimmed V and J ends, which lost 7 bases and 1 base, there was a span of 13 bases. The CDR3 DNA reads TGCAGCGACATGGGGCGGGCGAACACTGAAGCTTTCCTT. Protein product: CSDMGRANTEAFL.

This clonotype showed up many times. The chain recombines TRBV20-1 with TRBJ1-1, with 10 positions matching TRBD1. The CDR3 totals 16 residues. CDR1 DFQATT and CDR2 SNEGSKA come from the germline V gene (reference sequence). Germline trimming cut 6 bases from V and 0 bases from J; bases unmatched to any gene: 10. The CDR3 DNA reads as TGCAGTGCAGCCGGGACAGGGGAATATATGAACACTGAAGCTTTCTTT. Protein product: CSAAGTGEYMNTEAFF.

This clonotype has just a few counts. The J gene is TRBJ2-5, the V gene TRBV3-1, with unresolved D. There are 14 residues in the CDR3. CDR1 and CDR2 (germline): LGHDT, YNNKEL (reference sequence). The germline V and J ends were trimmed by 4 bases and 0 bases, with 9 bases remaining between them. CDR3 DNA: TGTGCCAGCAGCCGAGACTTGAACCAAGAGACCCAGTACTTC. Its translation is CASSRDLNQETQYF.

The sample holds many counts of this clonotype. The rearrangement links TRBV7-2 to TRBJ2-3; D is perhaps TRBD2 (5 bases). V gave up 5 bases and J gave up 8 bases, with 17 bases separating them. CDR1 is SGHTA and CDR2 is FQGNSA in the germline V gene. The CDR3 is made up of 14 amino acids. As DNA, the CDR3 is TGTGCCAGCAGCGCTATATCAGCCAGCGGTACGCAGTATTTT. Translated, it gives CASSAISASGTQYF.

This clonotype was observed a few times. V is TRBV12-3 or TRBV12-4 and J is TRBJ1-2, with 7 nucleotides matching TRBD1. Trimming took 5 bases from V and 0 from J; bases not matched to a gene: 9. The CDR3 contains 16 residues. The CDR3 nucleotides are TGTGCCAGCAGTCCGGGACAGAGGGCTACTAACTATGGCTACACCTTC. Its translation: CASSPGQRATNYGYTF.

Regarding this clonotype: With a much larger clone just one base away, this may be a read error. The chain combines TRBV20-1 with TRBJ1-2; D perhaps matches TRBD1 (6 bases). The CDR3 covers 13 residues. The germline V gene encodes CDR1 DFQATT and CDR2 SNEGSKA (reference sequence). DNA for the CDR3: TGCAGTGCAAGGACAGAAGCTAACTGTGGCTACACCTTC. Protein sequence: CSARTEANCGYTF.

The table lists this clonotype with many counts. This chain connects TRBV5-6 to TRBJ1-1; maybe TRBD1 (5 bases). The CDR3 consists of 15 residues. Germline V lookup: CDR1 SGHDT, CDR2 YYEEEE. The germline V and J ends were trimmed by 3 bases and 7 bases, with 19 bases remaining between them. Written as DNA, the CDR3 is TGTGCCAGCAGCTCCAGGGAGTGGATGAAAGGTGAAGCTTTCTTT. This sequence encodes CASSSREWMKGEAFF.

As to this clonotype: A much larger clone lies one base from this, so it may be a read error. The rearrangement uses TRBV7-3 and TRBJ2-1, with 9 bases lining up with TRBD2. With 5 bases clipped from V and 6 bases from J, the junction kept 8 bases outside the gene matches. The CDR3 consists of 15 residues. In germline, CDR1 is SGHTA, CDR2 FQGTGA. CDR3 region: CASSLYGTSCNEQFF. The CDR3 coding sequence is TGTGCCAGCAGCCTTTACGGGACTAGCTGCAATGAGCAGTTCTTC.

This clonotype occurred many times. The rearrangement links TRBV14 to TRBJ1-6, with a tentative D call TRBD1 (6 bases). In germline, CDR1 is SGHDN, CDR2 FVKESK. The CDR3 is made up of 15 amino acids. Trimming took off 4 bases at V and 8 bases at J, with 15 bases between the two ends. The CDR3 loop reads CASSLAQGTHSPLHF. The CDR3 DNA reads as TGTGCCAGCAGCCTAGCCCAGGGGACCCATTCACCCCTCCACTTT. Together with reference TRBV14 and TRBJ1-6, the CDR3 gives the full variable domain: EAGVTQFPSHSVIEKGQTVTLRCDPISGHDNLYWYRRVMGKEIKFLLHFVKESKQDESGMPNNRFLAERTGGTYSTLKVQPAELEDSGVYFCASSLAQGTHSPLHFGNGTRLTVT.

This clonotype was counted between two and nine times. It may be a read error: a sequence one base away is much more abundant. This sequence joins TRBV14 and TRBJ1-2; D is ambiguous. From germline, CDR1 is SGHDN and CDR2 FVKESK. This CDR3 spans 14 amino acids. Trimming stripped 0 bases from V and 4 bases from J, with 9 bases between. CDR3 loop: CASSQERGLYGYTF. CDR3 bases: TGTGCCAGCAGCCAAGAACGAGGACTCTATGGCTACACCTTC.

Regarding this clonotype: With a much larger clone just one base away, this may be a read error. The V gene is TRBV5-1, the J gene TRBJ2-3; 8 nucleotides line up with TRBD1. The germline V gene has CDR1 SGHRS and CDR2 YFSETQ. The CDR3 is 16 amino acids. CDR3 bases: TGCGCCAGCAGCTTCCGGAGGGACTTGGGGACAGGTACGCAGTATTTT. Translation gives CASSFRRDLGTGTQYF.